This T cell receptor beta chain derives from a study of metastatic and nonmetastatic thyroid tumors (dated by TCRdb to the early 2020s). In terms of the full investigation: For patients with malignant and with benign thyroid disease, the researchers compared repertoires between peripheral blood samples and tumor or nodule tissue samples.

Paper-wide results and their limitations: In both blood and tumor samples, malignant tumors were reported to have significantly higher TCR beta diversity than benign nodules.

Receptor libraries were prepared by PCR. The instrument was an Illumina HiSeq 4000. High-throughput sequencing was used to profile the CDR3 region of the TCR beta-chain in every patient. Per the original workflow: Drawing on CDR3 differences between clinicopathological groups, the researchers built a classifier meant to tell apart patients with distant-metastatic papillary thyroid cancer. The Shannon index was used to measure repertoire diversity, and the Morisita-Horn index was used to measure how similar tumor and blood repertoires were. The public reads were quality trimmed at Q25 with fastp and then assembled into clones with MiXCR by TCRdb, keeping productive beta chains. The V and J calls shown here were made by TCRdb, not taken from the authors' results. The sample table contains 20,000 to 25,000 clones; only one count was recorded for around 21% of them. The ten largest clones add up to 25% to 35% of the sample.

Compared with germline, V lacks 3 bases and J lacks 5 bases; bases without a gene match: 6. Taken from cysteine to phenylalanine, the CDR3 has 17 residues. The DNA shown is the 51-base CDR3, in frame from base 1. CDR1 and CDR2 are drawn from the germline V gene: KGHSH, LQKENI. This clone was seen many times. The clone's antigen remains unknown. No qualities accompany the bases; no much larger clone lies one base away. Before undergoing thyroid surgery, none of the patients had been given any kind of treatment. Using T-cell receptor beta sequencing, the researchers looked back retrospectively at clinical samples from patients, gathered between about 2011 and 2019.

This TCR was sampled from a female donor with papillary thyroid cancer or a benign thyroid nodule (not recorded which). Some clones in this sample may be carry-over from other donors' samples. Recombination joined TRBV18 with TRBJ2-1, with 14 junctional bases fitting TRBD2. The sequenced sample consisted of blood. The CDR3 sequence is CASSPTLTSGRDNEQFF. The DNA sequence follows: TGTGCCAGCTCACCCACCCTGACTAGCGGGAGGGACAATGAGCAGTTCTTC.